These 8 T cell receptor beta chains were all obtained from the same sample, sequenced in a study of T-cell reconstitution after alpha-beta-depleted transplantation in children. The TCRbeta library was prepared with unique molecular identifiers. Each CDR3 protein is one row after TCRdb ran MiXCR on the PCR reads. The sample shows 800,000 to 1,000,000 distinct CDR3 sequences, around 30% of them seen only once. The starting material was PBMCs, mostly from graft donor cells, obtained 360 days after TCRalphabeta/CD19-depleted stem cell transplant. All receptors come from a boy under two years old who had a stem cell transplant for SCID, so the T cells may come from the graft donor.

Comments on this clonotype: This clone may be a read error of a much larger clone one base away. No conserved phenylalanine or tryptophan is present at the end of the CDR3, so a read error is the likely explanation. CDR3 sequence (DNA): TGCGCCAGCAGCCGGAGGGGAGGGAAAGATACGCAGTATGTT. This gives the protein CASSRRGGKDTQYV. The chain employs TRBV5-1 and TRBJ2-3, with TRBD2 matching 7 bases. This CDR3 has 14 amino acids. The germline V gene encodes CDR1 SGHRS and CDR2 YFSETQ. V lost 4 bases, J lost 5 bases, and 7 bases stayed unmatched.

The J gene is TRBJ2-5, the V gene TRBV18; D unclear. There are 13 residues in the CDR3. V was trimmed by 8 bases and J by 1 base, leaving 11 bases between them. Germline V gives CDR1 KGHSH, CDR2 LQKENI. The CDR3 loop is CASAGRFQETQYF. For the CDR3, the DNA is TGTGCCAGCGCCGGGCGGTTCCAAGAGACCCAGTACTTC.

The chain links TRBV20-1 to TRBJ2-3; 12 bases agree with TRBD2. The trim removed 3 bases at V and 7 bases at J, leaving 2 bases unmatched. This CDR3 is 13 amino acids long. CDR1 DFQATT and CDR2 SNEGSKA come from the germline V gene (reference sequence). CDR3 in DNA: TGCAGTGCTAGTCTAGCGGGGGGGAATACGCAGTATTTT. This gives the protein CSASLAGGNTQYF.

V usage is TRBV20-1 and J usage is TRBJ1-1, with 7 bases lining up with TRBD1. V was pared by 6 bases and J by 3 bases, with 16 bases of the junction left unmatched. This CDR3 region has 16 residues. The germline V gene has CDR1 DFQATT and CDR2 SNEGSKA (reference sequence). DNA for the CDR3: TGCAGTGCCAGGGGCCCCGGGACAGCCGGGGACACTGAAGCTTTCTTT. It specifies CSARGPGTAGDTEAFF.

The chain joins TRBV13 to TRBJ2-7; D is undetermined. The germline V and J ends were trimmed by 3 bases and 2 bases, with 11 bases remaining between them. Germline V lookup: CDR1 PRHDT, CDR2 FYEKMQ (reference sequence). The CDR3 extends over 14 amino acids. As DNA, the CDR3 is TGTGCCAGCAGCTTCCGGGCGAACGCCTACGAGCAGTACTTC. Translated: CASSFRANAYEQYF.

This clonotype was observed at least ten times. The V and J genes are TRBV29-1 and TRBJ2-2; 7 bases are shared with TRBD1. Losses at the gene ends were 5 bases for V and 0 bases for J; bases not matched to a gene: 9. CDR1 and CDR2 from the germline V gene are SQVTM and ANQGSEA. The length of the CDR3 is 16 residues. The CDR3 protein is CSVKTLTGSNTGELFF. CDR3 DNA: TGCAGCGTTAAGACACTGACAGGGTCGAACACCGGGGAGCTGTTTTTT.

This chain uses TRBV29-1 with TRBJ1-1; D remains unclear. V lost 7 bases and J 0 bases, leaving 12 bases between the germline ends. CDR3 length equals 13 residues. The germline gives CDR1 SQVTM, CDR2 ANQGSEA. The DNA of the CDR3 is TGCAGCGAGACGGACGGTTTGAACACTGAAGCTTTCTTT. This gives the protein CSETDGLNTEAFF.

J is TRBJ1-4 and V is TRBV6-5; unclear D gene. CDR3 length: 16 amino acids. The V end was cut by 0 bases, the J end by 6 bases, with 14 bases between. The germline gives CDR1 MNHEY, CDR2 SVGAGI. The CDR3 is CASSYSSPPRDEKLFF. The CDR3 coding sequence is TGTGCCAGCAGTTACTCCAGTCCCCCTAGGGATGAAAAACTGTTTTTT.